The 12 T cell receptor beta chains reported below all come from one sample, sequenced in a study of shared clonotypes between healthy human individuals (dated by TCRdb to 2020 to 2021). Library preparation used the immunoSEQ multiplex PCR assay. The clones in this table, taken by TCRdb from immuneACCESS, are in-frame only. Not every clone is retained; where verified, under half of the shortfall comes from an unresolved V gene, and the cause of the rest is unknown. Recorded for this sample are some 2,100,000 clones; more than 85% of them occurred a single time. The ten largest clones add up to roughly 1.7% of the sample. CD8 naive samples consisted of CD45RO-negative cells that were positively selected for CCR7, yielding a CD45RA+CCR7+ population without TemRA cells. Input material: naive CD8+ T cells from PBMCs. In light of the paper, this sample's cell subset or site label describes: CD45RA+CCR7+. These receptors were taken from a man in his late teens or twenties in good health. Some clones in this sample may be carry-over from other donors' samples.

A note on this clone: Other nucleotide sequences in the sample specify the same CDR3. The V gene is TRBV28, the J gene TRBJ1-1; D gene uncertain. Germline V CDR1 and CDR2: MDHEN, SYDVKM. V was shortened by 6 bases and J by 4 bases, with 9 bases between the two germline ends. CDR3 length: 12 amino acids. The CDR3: CASSLRRTEAFF. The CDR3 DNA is TGTGCCAGCAGCTTACGACGCACTGAAGCTTTCTTT.

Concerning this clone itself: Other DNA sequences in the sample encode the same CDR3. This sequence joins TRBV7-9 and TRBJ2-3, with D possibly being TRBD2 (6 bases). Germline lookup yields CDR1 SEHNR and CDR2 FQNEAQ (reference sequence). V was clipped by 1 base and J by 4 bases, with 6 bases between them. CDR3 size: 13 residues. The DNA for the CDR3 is TGTGCCAGCAGCTTAGGGAGGGCAGATACGCAGTATTTT. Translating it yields CASSLGRADTQYF.

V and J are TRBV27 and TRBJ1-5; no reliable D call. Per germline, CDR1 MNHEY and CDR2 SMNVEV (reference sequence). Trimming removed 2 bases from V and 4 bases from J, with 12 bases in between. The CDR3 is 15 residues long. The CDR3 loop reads CASSLNFGRNQPQHF. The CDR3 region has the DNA TGTGCCAGCAGTTTAAATTTCGGGCGAAATCAGCCCCAGCATTTT.

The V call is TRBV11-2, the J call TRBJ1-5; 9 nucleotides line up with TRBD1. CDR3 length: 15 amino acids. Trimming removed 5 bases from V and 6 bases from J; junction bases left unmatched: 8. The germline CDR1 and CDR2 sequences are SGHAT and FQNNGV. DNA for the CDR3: TGTGCCAGCAGCCTTGGGACAGGGTGGCTTCAGCCCCAGCATTTT. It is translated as CASSLGTGWLQPQHF.

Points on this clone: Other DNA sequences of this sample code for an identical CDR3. DNA of the CDR3: TGTGCCAGCAGTCGGGACGGATACACAGATACGCAGTATTTT. Translated, it gives CASSRDGYTDTQYF. The J gene is TRBJ2-3, the V gene TRBV28, with D tentatively TRBD1 or TRBD2 (5 bases each). This CDR3 is 14 amino acids long. Germline lookup yields CDR1 MDHEN and CDR2 SYDVKM. Trimming took off 5 bases at V and 2 bases at J, with 11 bases between the two ends. Variable domain in full (rest from reference TRBV28 and TRBJ2-3): DVKVTQSSRYLVKRTGEKVFLECVQDMDHENMFWYRQDPGLGLRLIYFSYDVKMKEKGDIPEGYSVSREKKERFSLILESASTNQTSMYLCASSRDGYTDTQYFGPGTRLTVL.

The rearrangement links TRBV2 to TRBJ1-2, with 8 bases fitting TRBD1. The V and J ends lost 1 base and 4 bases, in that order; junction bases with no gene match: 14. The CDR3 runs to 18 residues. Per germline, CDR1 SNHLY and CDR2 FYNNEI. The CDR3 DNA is TGTGCCAGCAGTGAAGGTCCAGGGGGCAGCATTCTCGGCTATGGCTACACCTTC. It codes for CASSEGPGGSILGYGYTF.

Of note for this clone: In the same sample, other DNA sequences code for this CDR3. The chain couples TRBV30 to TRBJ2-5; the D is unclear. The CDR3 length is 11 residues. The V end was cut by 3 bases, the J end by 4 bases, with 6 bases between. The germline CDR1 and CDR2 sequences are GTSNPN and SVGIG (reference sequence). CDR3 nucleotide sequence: TGTGCCTGGAGCCCCGGAGAGACCCAGTACTTC. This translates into CAWSPGETQYF.

The CDR3 reads CASSQVLAGGIGDTQYF. The CDR3 bases are TGTGCCAGCAGCCAAGTGCTAGCGGGAGGGATAGGAGATACGCAGTATTTT. The V call is TRBV4-2, the J call TRBJ2-3; 12 positions match TRBD2. With V trimmed by 1 base and J by 5 bases, 7 bases remained unmatched. This CDR3 contains 17 residues. From germline, CDR1 is LGHNA and CDR2 YNFKEQ.

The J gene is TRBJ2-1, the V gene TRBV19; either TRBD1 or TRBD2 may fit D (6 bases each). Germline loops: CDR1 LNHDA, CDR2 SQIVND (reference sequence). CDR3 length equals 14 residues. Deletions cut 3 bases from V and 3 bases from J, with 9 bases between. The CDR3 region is CASSIRGRYNEQFF. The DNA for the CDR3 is TGTGCCAGTAGTATTCGGGGGCGCTACAATGAGCAGTTCTTC.

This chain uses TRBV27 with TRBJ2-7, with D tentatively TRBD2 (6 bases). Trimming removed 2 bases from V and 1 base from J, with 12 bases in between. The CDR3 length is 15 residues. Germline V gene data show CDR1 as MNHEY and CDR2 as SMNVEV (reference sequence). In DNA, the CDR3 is TGTGCCAGCAGTTTACGGGGGTCCTCATCCTACGAGCAGTACTTC. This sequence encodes CASSLRGSSSYEQYF.

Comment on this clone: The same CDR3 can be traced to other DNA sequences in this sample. CDR3 nucleotide sequence: TGTGCCAGCAGTGCGTCTGGGGCCAACGTCCTGACTTTC. Translating it yields CASSASGANVLTF. V gene TRBV6-5 combines with J gene TRBJ2-6; D remains unclear. Trimming removed 5 bases at V and 1 base at J, with 3 bases between. The CDR3 spans 13 residues. Germline V lookup: CDR1 MNHEY, CDR2 SVGAGI.

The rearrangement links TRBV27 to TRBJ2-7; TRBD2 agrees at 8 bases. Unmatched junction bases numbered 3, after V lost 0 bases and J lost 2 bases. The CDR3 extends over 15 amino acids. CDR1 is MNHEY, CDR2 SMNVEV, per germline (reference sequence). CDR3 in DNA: TGTGCCAGCAGTTTATCGGACGGGAGGGCCTACGAGCAGTACTTC. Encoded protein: CASSLSDGRAYEQYF.